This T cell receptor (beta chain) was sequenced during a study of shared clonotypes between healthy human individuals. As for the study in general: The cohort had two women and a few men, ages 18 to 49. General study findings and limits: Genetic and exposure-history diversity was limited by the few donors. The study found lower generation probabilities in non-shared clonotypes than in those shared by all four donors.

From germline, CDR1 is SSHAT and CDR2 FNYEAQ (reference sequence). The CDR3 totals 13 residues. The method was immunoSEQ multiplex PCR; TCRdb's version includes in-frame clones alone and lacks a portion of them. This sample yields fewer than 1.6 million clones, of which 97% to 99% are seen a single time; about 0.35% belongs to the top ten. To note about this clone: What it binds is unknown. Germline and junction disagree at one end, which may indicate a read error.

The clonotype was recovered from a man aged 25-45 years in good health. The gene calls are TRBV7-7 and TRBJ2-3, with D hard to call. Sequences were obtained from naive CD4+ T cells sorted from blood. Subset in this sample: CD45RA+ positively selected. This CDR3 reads CASSSIQRNTQYF. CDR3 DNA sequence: TGTGCTAGCAGCTCAATACAGAGGAATACGCAGTATTTT.